The 30 T cell receptor beta chains below were found in one sample sequenced in a study of cytomegalovirus exposure and HLA in healthy donors. A multiplex PCR was run with 60 Vbeta primers and 13 Jbeta primers. Data came from immunoSEQ multiplex PCR; TCRdb stores just in-frame clones and leaves some out. The top ten hold around a tenth of the sample, which has more than 80,000 clones, approximately 86% seen once. The sample comprised PBMCs. Every receptor here comes from a man under 40 in good health and CMV-seropositive.

The count of this clone is one. The V and J genes are TRBV5-4 and TRBJ1-5; a weak D match, TRBD1 (6 bases). The CDR3 covers 14 residues. Per the germline V gene, CDR1 is SGHNT and CDR2 is YYREEE (reference sequence). The germline V and J ends were trimmed by 1 base and 1 base, with 6 bases remaining between them. The CDR3 region has the DNA TGTGCCAGCAGCTTGACAGGGAGCAATCAGCCCCAGCATTTT. Encoded protein: CASSLTGSNQPQHF.

The rearrangement links TRBV7-9 to TRBJ2-3; a weak D match, TRBD2 (6 bases). Germline V lookup: CDR1 SEHNR, CDR2 FQNEAQ (reference sequence). This CDR3 comprises 17 residues. V dropped 3 bases and J dropped 4 bases, with 20 bases sitting between them. Here the CDR3 reads CASSLGEVGRGADTQYF. The CDR3 DNA sequence: TGTGCCAGCAGCTTGGGTGAGGTGGGGCGGGGAGCAGATACGCAGTATTTT.

CDR3 amino acids: CASRLAELNTGELFF. DNA for the CDR3: TGTGCCAGCCGACTAGCGGAGTTGAACACCGGGGAGCTGTTTTTT. The V gene is TRBV10-3, the J gene TRBJ2-2, with 9 bases lining up with TRBD2. The CDR3 totals 15 residues. J lost 1 base, V lost 10 bases, and 7 bases had no gene match. The germline gives CDR1 ENHRY, CDR2 SYGVKD.

The CDR3: CASSPDPDRARDTQYF. The CDR3 DNA sequence: TGTGCCAGCAGCCCGGATCCGGACAGAGCCAGAGATACGCAGTATTTT. The V and J genes are TRBV5-4 and TRBJ2-3, with D possibly TRBD1 on 6 matching bases. The V end lost 4 bases, the J end lost 5 bases, and 20 bases lay between the germline ends. There are 16 residues in the CDR3. Germline V gives CDR1 SGHNT, CDR2 YYREEE (reference sequence).

This chain uses TRBV6-5 with TRBJ2-1; a weak D match, TRBD1 (5 bases). Germline V lookup: CDR1 MNHEY, CDR2 SVGAGI. The CDR3 totals 13 residues. Trimming took off 8 bases at V and 4 bases at J, with 12 bases between the two ends. CDR3 region: CASGARTYNEQFF. CDR3 DNA sequence: TGTGCCAGCGGGGCCAGGACATACAATGAGCAGTTCTTC.

The V and J genes are TRBV7-8 and TRBJ2-7; no clear D gene. Trimming took off 3 bases at V and 5 bases at J, with 8 bases between the two ends. The germline V gene has CDR1 SGHVS and CDR2 FQNEAQ. The CDR3 is 12 residues long. In nucleotides, the CDR3 is TGTGCCAGCAGCTTGGGCAGAAACGAGCAGTACTTC. Its translation is CASSLGRNEQYF.

The chain recombines TRBV6-1 with TRBJ2-7; possible D gene TRBD2, 6 bases. Germline CDR1 and CDR2: MNHNS and SASEGT. Trimming took off 0 bases at V and 3 bases at J, with 12 bases between the two ends. The length of the CDR3 is 15 residues. The CDR3 sequence: CASSEARGKGYEQYF. The CDR3 nucleotides read TGTGCCAGCAGTGAAGCGCGCGGGAAGGGCTACGAGCAGTACTTC.

The chain is built from TRBV6-6 and TRBJ2-3, with a possible D match to TRBD2 (5 bases). The CDR3 loop spans 14 amino acids. Germline V gene data show CDR1 as MNHNY and CDR2 as SVGAGI (reference sequence). The V gene lost 6 bases and the J gene lost 2 bases, with 12 bases spanning the gap. For the CDR3, the DNA is TGTGCCAGCAGCCCCGAAGGACTCACAGATACGCAGTATTTT. Protein: CASSPEGLTDTQYF.

The V and J genes are TRBV9 and TRBJ2-1; tentatively, D is TRBD2 (6 bases). The CDR3 totals 15 residues. Trimming removed 3 bases from V and 2 bases from J, with 12 bases in between. Germline CDR1 reads SGDLS; CDR2 reads YYNGEE. CDR3 loop: CASSASAQPYNEQFF. CDR3 coding DNA: TGTGCCAGCAGCGCTAGCGCGCAACCCTACAATGAGCAGTTCTTC.

The gene calls are TRBV19 and TRBJ2-1; possibly TRBD2 for D (6 bases). Germline V lookup: CDR1 LNHDA, CDR2 SQIVND (reference sequence). The CDR3 covers 18 residues. With 1 base removed from V and 3 bases from J, the gap between germline ends came to 19 bases. CDR3 DNA sequence: TGTGCCAGTAGTATAGGGCATAGCGGACTAAGGGACTACAATGAGCAGTTCTTC. Amino acid sequence: CASSIGHSGLRDYNEQFF.

DNA for the CDR3: TGTGCCAGCAGCGTAAGACTAGCGGGAGGGCGTGATACGCAGTATTTT. It encodes CASSVRLAGGRDTQYF. This chain uses TRBV9 with TRBJ2-3, with 14 bases fitting TRBD2. The CDR3 spans 16 residues. After removal of 1 base from V and 6 bases from J, the junction contained 4 bases not matched to a gene. The germline V gene encodes CDR1 SGDLS and CDR2 YYNGEE. The complete variable domain, with remaining parts taken from reference TRBV9 and TRBJ2-3, reads DSGVTQTPKHLITATGQRVTLRCSPRSGDLSVYWYQQSLDQGLQFLIQYYNGEERAKGNILERFSAQQFPDLHSELNLSSLELGDSALYFCASSVRLAGGRDTQYFGPGTRLTVL.

The chain combines TRBV5-1 with TRBJ2-1; tentatively, D is TRBD2 (6 bases). The germline V gene encodes CDR1 SGHRS and CDR2 YFSETQ. CDR3 size: 15 residues. V lost 0 bases to trimming and J lost 5 bases, with 12 bases between them. CDR3 in DNA: TGCGCCAGCAGCTTGGTGGGAGGAAGCAACAATGAGCAGTTCTTC. Its protein is CASSLVGGSNNEQFF.

The rearrangement uses TRBV7-9 and TRBJ2-1, with 7 nucleotides matching TRBD1. V shed 5 bases, J shed 0 bases, and the junction held 4 bases outside the gene matches. Germline V gene lookup returns CDR1 SEHNR and CDR2 FQNEAQ (reference sequence). This CDR3 contains 15 residues. CDR3 amino acids: CASSPRTGSYNEQFF. The CDR3 DNA reads as TGTGCCAGCAGCCCCAGGACAGGCTCCTACAATGAGCAGTTCTTC.

The chain recombines TRBV5-1 with TRBJ2-2; D possibly corresponds to TRBD2 (6 bases). Trimming removed 2 bases from V and 6 bases from J, with 8 bases in between. This CDR3 is 13 amino acids long. Germline CDR1 is SGHRS and CDR2 is YFSETQ. This chain's CDR3 is CASSFGGAGELFF. The DNA of the CDR3 is TGCGCCAGCAGCTTTGGAGGGGCCGGGGAGCTGTTTTTT.

The chain combines TRBV19 with TRBJ2-7; TRBD2 matches 9 bases. With V trimmed by 5 bases and J by 3 bases, 8 bases remained unmatched. Germline lookup yields CDR1 LNHDA and CDR2 SQIVND (reference sequence). This CDR3 is 15 amino acids long. The CDR3 DNA reads as TGTGCCAGTAGTGATCCCGGGACTAGCATCTACGAGCAGTACTTC. This gives the protein CASSDPGTSIYEQYF.

The chain recombines TRBV5-1 with TRBJ1-2; D gene uncertain. The V gene's germline CDR1 is SGHRS and CDR2 YFSETQ. Trimming cost V 1 base and J 9 bases, with 13 bases left between them. This CDR3 comprises 13 residues. Here the CDR3 reads CASSLPGEDRYTF. CDR3 nucleotides: TGCGCCAGCAGCTTGCCCGGGGAAGACCGCTACACCTTC.

V is TRBV6-6 and J is TRBJ1-2, with 11 bases lining up with TRBD1. Germline CDR1 and CDR2: MNHNY and SVGAGI (reference sequence). The CDR3 is made up of 14 amino acids. V lost 5 bases, J lost 6 bases, and 5 bases stayed unmatched. The CDR3 here is CASSADRGLDGYTF. Written as DNA, the CDR3 is TGTGCCAGCAGTGCGGACAGGGGGCTTGATGGCTACACCTTC.

This chain connects TRBV5-4 to TRBJ1-4; 8 bases map to TRBD1. Germline CDR1 is SGHNT and CDR2 is YYREEE (reference sequence). V lost 4 bases to trimming and J lost 8 bases; unmatched junction nucleotides: 7. The CDR3 consists of 14 residues. CDR3 DNA sequence: TGTGCCAGCAGCCGTGACAGGGGTAGGGAAAAACTGTTTTTT. Protein: CASSRDRGREKLFF.

The V gene is TRBV4-1, the J gene TRBJ2-7; maybe TRBD2 (5 bases). Between the trimmed V and J ends, which lost 4 bases and 0 bases, there was a span of 13 bases. The CDR3 has 15 amino acids. Germline lookup yields CDR1 MGHRA and CDR2 YSYEKL. CDR3 region: CASSLRTASSYEQYF. The DNA for the CDR3 is TGCGCCAGCAGCCTCAGGACTGCCAGCTCCTACGAGCAGTACTTC.

A few counts support this clone. The V gene is TRBV27, the J gene TRBJ1-1; tentatively, D is TRBD1 (6 bases). The CDR3 runs 15 residues. Between the trimmed V and J ends, which lost 5 bases and 4 bases, there was a span of 17 bases. From germline, CDR1 is MNHEY and CDR2 SMNVEV (reference sequence). CDR3 loop: CASSQLQGYGTEAFF. The DNA of the CDR3 is TGTGCCAGCAGTCAACTCCAGGGGTACGGCACTGAAGCTTTCTTT.

The V call is TRBV6-1, the J call TRBJ2-5, with TRBD1 as a possible D gene (6 bases). CDR1 MNHNS and CDR2 SASEGT come from the germline V gene. This CDR3 is 17 amino acids long. With 0 bases removed from V and 0 bases from J, the gap between germline ends came to 14 bases. The CDR3 region is CASSEAPRQEHQETQYF. The CDR3 DNA sequence: TGTGCCAGCAGTGAAGCTCCCCGACAGGAACACCAAGAGACCCAGTACTTC.

This chain joins TRBV15 and TRBJ1-1, with 9 nucleotides matching TRBD1. The CDR3 is 17 residues long. The germline V gene has CDR1 LNHNV and CDR2 YYDKDF (reference sequence). Trimming removed 0 bases from V and 1 base from J; junction bases left unmatched: 6. CDR3 amino acids: CATSREGTGLWNTEAFF. The DNA for the CDR3 is TGTGCCACCAGCAGAGAAGGGACAGGGTTATGGAACACTGAAGCTTTCTTT. Full variable domain (outside the CDR3, taken from reference TRBV15 and TRBJ1-1): DAMVIQNPRYQVTQFGKPVTLSCSQTLNHNVMYWYQQKSSQAPKLLFHYYDKDFNNEADTPDNFQSRRPNTSFCFLDIRSPGLGDTAMYLCATSREGTGLWNTEAFFGQGTRLTVV.

The V gene is TRBV18, the J gene TRBJ1-4; D remains unclear. Germline V gene data show CDR1 as KGHSH and CDR2 as LQKENI. The CDR3 runs 15 residues. The V end lost 3 bases, the J end lost 3 bases, and 11 bases lay between the germline ends. CDR3 sequence reads: CASSPGLAPNEKLFF. The CDR3 DNA reads as TGTGCCAGCTCACCTGGCCTTGCTCCTAATGAAAAACTGTTTTTT. The entire variable domain, with the rest obtained from reference TRBV18 and TRBJ1-4, is as follows: NAGVMQNPRHLVRRRGQEARLRCSPMKGHSHVYWYRQLPEEGLKFMVYLQKENIIDESGMPKERFSAEFPKEGPSILRIQQVVRGDSAAYFCASSPGLAPNEKLFFGSGTQLSVL.

The gene calls are TRBV7-2 and TRBJ2-3, with 8 bases identical to TRBD2. Trimming removed 1 base from V and 4 bases from J; junction bases left unmatched: 13. Germline assignment: CDR1 SGHTA and CDR2 FQGNSA. The CDR3 totals 18 residues. CDR3 residues: CASSLGIAGPAVSDTQYF. The CDR3 nucleotides are TGTGCCAGCAGCTTAGGGATAGCGGGACCCGCTGTTTCAGATACGCAGTATTTT.

This chain uses TRBV18 with TRBJ1-1, with D possibly matching TRBD1 (6 bases). Germline lookup yields CDR1 KGHSH and CDR2 LQKENI. Trimming took 3 bases from V and 5 from J, leaving 7 bases between them. The CDR3 is 12 amino acids. For the CDR3, the DNA is TGTGCCAGCTCACCTGACAGGACTGAAGCTTTCTTT. Its protein is CASSPDRTEAFF.

The sample holds one count of this clone. V usage is TRBV5-1 and J usage is TRBJ2-3; D perhaps matches TRBD2 (6 bases). V shed 4 bases and J shed 0 bases, with 9 bases lying between them. The CDR3 contains 14 residues. Germline values: CDR1 SGHRS, CDR2 YFSETQ. The CDR3 DNA is TGCGCCAGCAGCAGTAGCGGTAGCACAGATACGCAGTATTTT. Amino acid sequence: CASSSSGSTDTQYF.

The chain joins TRBV28 to TRBJ1-2; 11 bases line up with TRBD1. Trimming at V came to 5 bases and at J to 8 bases, leaving 13 bases not matched to a gene. Germline-derived CDR1 and CDR2 are MDHEN and SYDVKM. This CDR3 is 16 amino acids long. This chain's CDR3 is CASSPHGTGGGWGYTF. CDR3 nucleotide sequence: TGTGCCAGCAGTCCCCACGGGACAGGGGGTGGATGGGGCTACACCTTC.

This clone was counted a few times. Written as DNA, the CDR3 is TGCGCCAGCAGGGATCAACTCTTCCCGGGGAGTGGCTACACCTTC. The encoded protein is CASRDQLFPGSGYTF. The chain is built from TRBV5-1 and TRBJ1-2; the D is unclear. The germline V and J ends were trimmed by 5 bases and 7 bases, with 21 bases remaining between them. Germline V gene lookup returns CDR1 SGHRS and CDR2 YFSETQ. CDR3 length: 15 amino acids.

The chain combines TRBV6-1 with TRBJ1-1; D is undetermined. The germline V and J ends were trimmed by 9 bases and 0 bases, with 14 bases remaining between them. The CDR3 loop spans 14 amino acids. From germline, CDR1 is MNHNS and CDR2 SASEGT. The CDR3 loop is CASVGYSLNTEAFF. In nucleotides, the CDR3 is TGTGCCAGTGTGGGCTACTCTTTGAACACTGAAGCTTTCTTT.

The V and J genes are TRBV30 and TRBJ2-5; TRBD2 is a possible D gene (6 bases). The germline gives CDR1 GTSNPN, CDR2 SVGIG (reference sequence). V was clipped by 2 bases and J by 1 base, with 11 bases between them. The CDR3 is 14 residues long. The DNA for the CDR3 is TGTGCCTGGAGTATTCTGGGGGGCCAAGAGACCCAGTACTTC. It translates to CAWSILGGQETQYF. Complete variable domain (other parts from reference TRBV30 and TRBJ2-5): SQTIHQWPATLVQPVGSPLSLECTVEGTSNPNLYWYRQAAGRGLQLLFYSVGIGQISSEVPQNLSASRPQDRQFILSSKKLLLSDSGFYLCAWSILGGQETQYFGPGTRLLVL.